These 6 T cell receptor beta chains came from one sample sequenced in a study of cytomegalovirus exposure and HLA in healthy donors. The PCR used 60 Vbeta and 13 Jbeta primers. Clones were read by immunoSEQ multiplex PCR, and TCRdb kept only the in-frame ones, dropping some. This table has about 260,000 clones, approximately 84% appearing once. Sequencing was carried out using PBMCs. These TCRs come from a woman aged 40 to 50 in good health and CMV-seropositive.

This clone is a singleton in its sample. The CDR3: CASIRGDKRAMNTEAFF. The CDR3 nucleotides are TGTGCCAGCATCAGGGGAGACAAGAGGGCTATGAACACTGAAGCTTTCTTT. The chain uses TRBV28 and TRBJ1-1; D possibly corresponds to TRBD1 (6 bases). The CDR3 consists of 17 residues. Per the germline V gene, CDR1 is MDHEN and CDR2 is SYDVKM. V lost 7 bases to trimming and J lost 0 bases, with 21 bases between them.

This clone was seen just once. This chain connects TRBV6-1 to TRBJ1-5; unclear D gene. With 2 bases removed from V and 1 base from J, the gap between germline ends came to 9 bases. This CDR3 is 15 amino acids long. Germline CDR1 is MNHNS and CDR2 is SASEGT. CDR3 amino acids: CASSEMGQSNQPQHF. Here the CDR3 DNA reads TGTGCCAGCAGTGAAATGGGCCAGAGCAATCAGCCCCAGCATTTT.

This sequence joins TRBV2 and TRBJ2-2; D remains ambiguous. CDR1 and CDR2 (germline): SNHLY, FYNNEI. The V end lost 7 bases, the J end lost 3 bases, and 3 bases lay between the germline ends. This CDR3 is 11 amino acids long. The CDR3 nucleotides read TGTGCCAGCACGGACACCGGGGAGCTGTTTTTT. Translated, it gives CASTDTGELFF.

The chain is built from TRBV6-5 and TRBJ2-2; 11 positions match TRBD2. With V trimmed by 4 bases and J by 3 bases, 4 bases remained unmatched. The CDR3 is 16 amino acids. The V gene's germline CDR1 is MNHEY and CDR2 SVGAGI. The CDR3 here is CASSFPGLADTGELFF. In DNA form, the CDR3 reads TGTGCCAGCAGTTTTCCGGGACTAGCGGACACCGGGGAGCTGTTTTTT.

V gene TRBV19 combines with J gene TRBJ1-2; no clear D. The CDR3 consists of 13 residues. The germline V and J ends were trimmed by 4 bases and 8 bases, with 14 bases remaining between them. Germline V gene data show CDR1 as LNHDA and CDR2 as SQIVND (reference sequence). The CDR3 region is CASSRAPETGYTF. Here the CDR3 DNA reads TGTGCCAGTAGTAGGGCCCCTGAGACAGGCTACACCTTC.

This clone was seen more than once but under ten times. The chain's CDR3 is CASSQGQDYGYTF. CDR3 DNA sequence: TGTGCCAGCAGCCAAGGACAGGACTATGGCTACACCTTC. V and J are TRBV4-2 and TRBJ1-2; D is perhaps TRBD1 (6 bases). V was trimmed by 1 base and J by 3 bases, leaving 6 bases between them. The CDR3 runs to 13 residues. In germline, CDR1 is LGHNA, CDR2 YNFKEQ.